The 14 T cell receptor beta chains below were found in one sample sequenced in a study of CD8+CD57+ T cells in acquired aplastic anemia. Genomic DNA templated the TCR beta VDJ and CDR3 profiling. TCRdb re-derived calls from the reads in MiXCR, one entry per CDR3 protein. The sample contains fewer than 200,000 distinct CDR3 sequences, around 50% of which appear only once. Sequencing involved patients with CD8+CD57+ cell expansion previously shown by flow cytometry. Sequences were obtained from sorted CD4+, CD8+, or CD8+CD57+ T cells (not recorded which) from PBMCs. Every receptor here comes from a human donor with aplastic anemia.

The chain recombines TRBV24-1 with TRBJ2-1; D might be TRBD2 (5 bases). The CDR3 is 14 amino acids. Trimming left V 4 bases short and J 10 bases short, with 16 bases between. Germline CDR1 is KGHDR and CDR2 is SFDVKD. The DNA for the CDR3 is TGTGCCACCAGTGAAGGACTCTCGGGCGGGGAGCAGTTCTTC. Translation: CATSEGLSGGEQFF.

This clonotype was observed a few times. As DNA, the CDR3 is TGTGCCAGCTCAACGGACAGGGGGACTAACTATGGCTACACCTTC. Translated, it gives CASSTDRGTNYGYTF. V usage is TRBV9 and J usage is TRBJ1-2; 10 bases are shared with TRBD1. Trimming at V came to 7 bases and at J to 0 bases, leaving 6 bases not matched to a gene. CDR1 and CDR2 (germline): SGDLS, YYNGEE. The CDR3 loop spans 15 amino acids.

Only a few counts were recorded for this clonotype. This chain connects TRBV5-1 to TRBJ2-4, with D perhaps being TRBD1 or TRBD2 (6 bases each). The CDR3 loop spans 15 amino acids. With 4 bases removed from V and 4 bases from J, the gap between germline ends came to 15 bases. Per germline, CDR1 SGHRS and CDR2 YFSETQ. The CDR3 DNA is TGCGCCAGCAGCCAGGGGACGGGGGTGAAAAACATTCAGTACTTC. This codes for CASSQGTGVKNIQYF. Full variable domain (missing parts from reference TRBV5-1 and TRBJ2-4): KAGVTQTPRYLIKTRGQQVTLSCSPISGHRSVSWYQQTPGQGLQFLFEYFSETQRNKGNFPGRFSGRQFSNSRSEMNVSTLELGDSALYLCASSQGTGVKNIQYFGAGTRLSVL.

On this clonotype itself: Its ends do not fully match the called genes, so a read error is possible. The CDR3 bases are TGTGCCAGCAGTGGGGACGCCGGCGAGCTGTTTTTT. Protein: CASSGDAGELFF. This chain joins TRBV9 and TRBJ2-2; D is perhaps TRBD1 or TRBD2 (5 bases each). This CDR3 region has 12 residues. From germline, CDR1 is SGDLS and CDR2 YYNGEE. The whole variable domain, filled in from reference TRBV9 and TRBJ2-2, reads DSGVTQTPKHLITATGQRVTLRCSPRSGDLSVYWYQQSLDQGLQFLIQYYNGEERAKGNILERFSAQQFPDLHSELNLSSLELGDSALYFCASSGDAGELFFGEGSRLTVL.

For this clonotype: Relative to the germline gene, one junction end is altered; a read error may explain this. This CDR3 is CAGRDSNEKLFF. In DNA form, the CDR3 reads TGTGCCGGCAGGGACAGTAATGAAAAACTGTTTTTT. V is TRBV7-8 and J is TRBJ1-4; TRBD1 matches at 7 bases. This CDR3 is 12 amino acids long. Germline lookup yields CDR1 SGHVS and CDR2 FQNEAQ.

The rearrangement links TRBV5-6 to TRBJ2-7; no reliable D call. This CDR3 spans 13 amino acids. From germline, CDR1 is SGHDT and CDR2 YYEEEE. V lost 2 bases and J 1 base, leaving 7 bases between the germline ends. Here the CDR3 DNA reads TGTGCCAGCAGCTTTAGGGCTTCCTACGAGCAGTACTTC. Amino acid sequence: CASSFRASYEQYF.

This clonotype was found many times. This chain uses TRBV20-1 with TRBJ2-1, with a tentative D call TRBD1 (5 bases). With 6 bases removed from V and 3 bases from J, the gap between germline ends came to 12 bases. The CDR3 has 13 residues. The germline gives CDR1 DFQATT, CDR2 SNEGSKA (reference sequence). The CDR3 loop is CSASRALYNEQFF. Here the CDR3 DNA reads TGCAGTGCGTCCAGGGCCCTCTACAATGAGCAGTTCTTC.

With respect to this clonotype: Given a much more abundant clone one base away, this may be a read error. The chain combines TRBV6-1 with TRBJ2-2; 7 bases line up with TRBD1. The germline V gene has CDR1 MNHNS and CDR2 SASEGT. The CDR3 is 14 amino acids. V trimming: 6 bases; J trimming: 4 bases; junction bases outside the gene matches: 5. The DNA of the CDR3 is TGTGCCAGCAGCCGAGGGGGCGCCACCGGGGAGCTGTTTTTT. Its translation is CASSRGGATGELFF.

The chain links TRBV5-1 to TRBJ1-1; a possible D gene is TRBD1 (5 bases). From germline, CDR1 is SGHRS and CDR2 YFSETQ. The ends were cut back, 4 bases at V and 1 base at J, with 11 bases in the middle. The length of the CDR3 is 14 residues. CDR3 region: CASSPTAENTEAFF. The CDR3, as DNA: TGCGCCAGCAGCCCGACAGCTGAGAACACTGAAGCTTTCTTT.

This clonotype was seen ten or more times. The junction differs from germline at one of its ends, possibly a read error. The chain recombines TRBV7-9 with TRBJ2-7; D unresolved. Looked up from germline, CDR1 is SEHNR and CDR2 is FQNEAQ (reference sequence). CDR3 length equals 13 residues. CDR3 residues: CASSLGPSYEQYF. The CDR3 region has the DNA TGCGCCAGCAGCTTGGGTCCGTCCTACGAGCAGTACTTC. The entire variable domain, with the rest obtained from reference TRBV7-9 and TRBJ2-7, is as follows: DTGVSQNPRHKITKRGQNVTFRCDPISEHNRLYWYRQTLGQGPEFLTYFQNEAQLEKSRLLSDRFSAERPKGSFSTLEIQRTEQGDSAMYLCASSLGPSYEQYFGPGTRLTVT.

Ten or more counts support this clonotype. The V call is TRBV6-1, the J call TRBJ2-1, with 13 bases identical to TRBD2. The germline gives CDR1 MNHNS, CDR2 SASEGT. V shed 4 bases, J shed 8 bases, and the junction held 2 bases outside the gene matches. The CDR3 consists of 14 residues. CDR3 coding DNA: TGTGCCAGCAGTGGGGGACTAGCGGGGCATGAGCAGTTCTTC. As protein: CASSGGLAGHEQFF.

This clonotype occurred once. The CDR3 bases are TGTGCCAGCAGCCAAAATTTGGGGCTGGCTGGGGCCAACGTCCTGACTTTC. This gives the protein CASSQNLGLAGANVLTF. V usage is TRBV7-6 and J usage is TRBJ2-6, with D perhaps matching TRBD1 (5 bases). The V end lost 5 bases, the J end lost 2 bases, and 16 bases lay between the germline ends. Germline assignment: CDR1 SGHVS and CDR2 FNYEAQ. The CDR3 is 17 amino acids.

On this clonotype: Sequence at one end of the junction differs from germline and may be a read error. The rearrangement links TRBV2 to TRBJ2-7; possibly TRBD1 or TRBD2 for D (5 bases each). Per germline, CDR1 SNHLY and CDR2 FYNNEI. The CDR3 runs 13 residues. CDR3 in amino acids: CASNGAGSCEQYF. The CDR3 DNA follows: TGTGCCAGCAACGGGGCGGGCTCCTGCGAGCAGTACTTC.

Ten or more counts support this clonotype. V is TRBV5-1 and J is TRBJ2-3, with 7 bases aligning to TRBD1. The V segment lost 0 bases and the J segment 5 bases; nucleotides outside the gene matches: 12. Per germline, CDR1 SGHRS and CDR2 YFSETQ. The CDR3 runs 17 residues. CDR3 amino acids: CASSLARTGVLGDTQYF. The CDR3, as DNA: TGCGCCAGCAGCTTGGCCCGTACAGGGGTGTTGGGAGATACGCAGTATTTT.